This T cell receptor beta chain was recorded in a study of blood T cells in healthy people across ages. A minimum of 6 million PBMCs was isolated per sample. This clonotype came up many times. A second PCR of roughly 7 to 11 cycles used a sample-barcoded 5' primer and a J-beta primer mix. From the 5' RACE reads, TCRdb called clonotypes with MiXCR, one entry per CDR3 protein. The sample includes about 810,000 distinct CDR3 sequences, roughly 35% of them seen just once. Sequenced: blood. The origin of this receptor is a man between 18 and 35 years old in good health.

CDR3 sequence: CSAKEGGQGIYGYTF. CDR3 nucleotides: TGCAGTGCTAAAGAGGGGGGACAGGGCATCTATGGCTACACCTTC. V gene TRBV20-1 combines with J gene TRBJ1-2; 9 nucleotides line up with TRBD1. After removal of 4 bases from V and 4 bases from J, the junction contained 10 bases not matched to a gene. The CDR3 consists of 15 residues. Germline-derived CDR1 and CDR2 are DFQATT and SNEGSKA (reference sequence).